The present TCR delta chain was sequenced within a study of Vδ1+ human thymocytes. Study-wide results and limits: Bulk data may be misread because of unexpected Vdelta2 sequences. Despite high sort purity, roughly 19% of thymic T cell receptor delta sequences were Vdelta2. Thymic TRG and TRD repertoires appeared highly polyclonal, with Gaussian CDR3 length distributions.

RNA was extracted from the cells and then reverse transcribed. Multiplex PCR used pooled V-gene forward primers and a constant-region reverse primer to amplify CDR3s. TCRdb ran CATT on the multiplex PCR reads. The sample has 80,000 or so delta-chain clones, roughly a third seen once. The table lists this clone with a few counts. The antigen is undetermined. V was pared by 0 bases and J by 1 base, with 18 bases between. Germline CDR1 and CDR2: TSWWSYY and QGS. The CDR3 runs 18 residues. Sequencing input: Vdelta1+ gamma-delta thymocytes from the thymus. Subset defined: FACS-sorted CD3+ TCRalphabeta- TCRVdelta1+ TCRVdelta2- thymocytes. V is TRDV1 and J is TRDJ1; D is possibly TRDD3 (5 bases). The receptor was isolated from a boy less than two years old who had congenital heart surgery. CDR3 in amino acids: CALGELAFSKWGTDKLIF. DNA of the CDR3: TGTGCTCTTGGGGAACTAGCGTTCTCAAAGTGGGGCACCGATAAACTCATCTTT.